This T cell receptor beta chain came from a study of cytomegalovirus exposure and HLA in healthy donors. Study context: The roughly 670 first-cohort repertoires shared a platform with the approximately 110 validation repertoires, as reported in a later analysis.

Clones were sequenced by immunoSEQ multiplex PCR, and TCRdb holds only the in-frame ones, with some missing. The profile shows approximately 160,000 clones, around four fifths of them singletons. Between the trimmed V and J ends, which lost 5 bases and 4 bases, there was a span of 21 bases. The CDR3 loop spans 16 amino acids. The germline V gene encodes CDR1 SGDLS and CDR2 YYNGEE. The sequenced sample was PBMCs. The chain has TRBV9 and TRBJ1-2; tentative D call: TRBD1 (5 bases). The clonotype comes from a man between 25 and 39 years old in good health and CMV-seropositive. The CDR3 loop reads CASSRRDGAGIYGYTF. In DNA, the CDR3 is TGTGCCAGCAGTCGTAGGGACGGGGCGGGAATCTATGGCTACACCTTC.